This is a list of T cell receptor beta chains from one sample in a study of blood T cell repertoires in COVID-19. Method: immunoSEQ multiplex PCR; TCRdb's copy keeps in-frame clones and lacks some. The table shows fewer than 500,000 clones, with around 90% occurring only once. Material for sequencing was peripheral blood. The receptors were sampled from a man younger than 35 with COVID-19, enrolled during active disease. Both conserved end residues are part of each CDR3. The D gene is left open where the match is weak. Size is omitted from some rows. Given values are once, few, many or a class for expanded clones.

14 TRBD1 TRBJ2-7 TRBV6-1 once CASSEATGIYEQYF TGTGCCAGCAGTGAAGCGACAGGGATCTACGAGCAGTACTTC
19 TRBD2 TRBJ2-3 TRBV15 once CATSRLSGRAWGSTDTQYF TGTGCCACCAGCAGATTGAGCGGGAGAGCTTGGGGTTCCACAGATACGCAGTATTTT
16 - TRBJ2-6 TRBV28 - CASSAGLRSGANVLTF TGTGCCAGCAGTGCGGGACTCCGCTCTGGGGCCAACGTCCTGACTTTC
15 - TRBJ1-2 TRBV9 - CASSKKTGDYYGYTF TGTGCCAGCAGCAAAAAGACAGGAGACTACTATGGCTACACCTTC
16 TRBD2 TRBJ2-3 TRBV5-1 - CASSRSSGRAADTQYF TGCGCCAGCAGCCGGTCTAGCGGGAGGGCCGCCGATACGCAGTATTTT
16 - TRBJ1-1 TRBV7-9 many CASSLQYPGRNTEAFF TGTGCCAGCAGCTTACAGTACCCGGGTCGTAACACTGAAGCTTTCTTT
14 - TRBJ2-5 TRBV5-8 - CASRPTGALETQYF TGTGCCAGCAGGCCAACGGGAGCGTTAGAGACCCAGTACTTC
15 TRBD1 TRBJ2-7 TRBV27 - CASSLFPGGDYEQYF TGTGCCAGCAGTTTATTCCCAGGGGGAGACTACGAGCAGTACTTC
12 TRBD1 TRBJ1-1 TRBV2 - CASTDRVTEAFF TGTGCCAGCACGGACAGGGTCACTGAAGCTTTCTTT
15 TRBD2 TRBJ2-1 TRBV5-4 - CASSLRRGGSNEQFF TGTGCCAGCAGCTTGAGGCGGGGGGGCTCAAATGAGCAGTTCTTC
11 TRBD1 TRBJ2-7 TRBV30 - CAWGTGAEQYF TGTGCCTGGGGGACAGGGGCCGAGCAGTACTTC
11 - TRBJ1-2 TRBV19 - CASSIGGGYTF TGTGCCAGTAGTATCGGTGGTGGCTACACCTTC
16 - TRBJ2-3 TRBV7-2 - CASSLEALRRADTQYF TGTGCCAGCAGCTTAGAGGCGCTCAGGCGTGCGGATACGCAGTATTTT
17 - TRBJ2-1 TRBV7-8 - CASSLGGRVRTYNEQFF TGTGCCAGCAGCTTAGGGGGCAGGGTCCGCACCTACAATGAGCAGTTCTTC
14 TRBD2 TRBJ2-1 TRBV5-1 - CASRGLAEDNEQFF TGCGCCAGCAGGGGGCTAGCGGAGGACAATGAGCAGTTCTTC
14 TRBD2 TRBJ2-7 TRBV5-4 - CASSYGGGSYEQYF TGTGCCAGCAGCTACGGGGGGGGATCCTACGAGCAGTACTTC
14 TRBD2 TRBJ2-1 TRBV4-2 - CASSQLAGDNEQFF TGTGCCAGCAGCCAACTAGCGGGGGACAATGAGCAGTTCTTC
15 - TRBJ1-2 TRBV13 - CASSILGYLDYGYTF TGTGCCAGCAGCATCCTGGGCTACCTCGACTATGGCTACACCTTC
14 TRBD1 TRBJ2-5 TRBV18 once CASSPGTGEETQYF TGTGCCAGCTCACCTGGGACAGGAGAAGAGACCCAGTACTTC
16 - TRBJ2-5 TRBV4-1 - CASSQGQLISQETQYF TGCGCCAGCAGCCAAGGACAGTTAATTTCTCAAGAGACCCAGTACTTC
16 TRBD1 TRBJ2-1 TRBV6-2/TRBV6-3 once CASSYSKGTGDHEQFF TGTGCCAGCAGTTACTCGAAAGGGACAGGGGACCATGAGCAGTTCTTC
12 - TRBJ1-1 TRBV19 - CATKEGHTEAFF TGTGCCACCAAGGAGGGGCACACTGAAGCTTTCTTT
14 - TRBJ2-5 TRBV9 - CASTTGQGQETQYF TGTGCCAGCACTACCGGGCAGGGCCAAGAGACCCAGTACTTC
16 - TRBJ2-3 TRBV2 once CASRSAGLSPTDTQYF TGTGCCAGCAGGAGCGCGGGACTTTCCCCTACAGATACGCAGTATTTT
13 - TRBJ1-5 TRBV5-8 once CASSFRGSQPQHF TGTGCCAGCAGCTTCAGGGGTAGCCAGCCCCAGCATTTT
14 - TRBJ1-3 TRBV25-1 - CASSEYGQGNTIYF TGTGCCAGCAGTGAATATGGACAGGGAAACACCATATATTTT
16 - TRBJ2-5 TRBV5-4 - CASSLAGTDPGETQYF TGTGCCAGCAGCCTCGCGGGGACCGACCCGGGGGAGACCCAGTACTTC
13 - TRBJ2-7 TRBV10-3 - CAISESGGYEQYF TGTGCCATCAGTGAGTCAGGGGGCTACGAGCAGTACTTC
16 - TRBJ2-1 TRBV19 - CASSTGAKELTNEQFF TGTGCCAGTAGTACAGGGGCCAAAGAACTCACGAATGAGCAGTTCTTC
15 TRBD2 TRBJ2-1 TRBV25-1 - CASFASGGYHNEQFF TGTGCCAGCTTCGCTAGCGGGGGCTATCACAATGAGCAGTTCTTC
15 TRBD2 TRBJ2-7 TRBV15 - CATSRDLAGGGEQYF TGTGCCACCAGCAGAGACCTAGCGGGGGGAGGGGAGCAGTACTTC
13 - TRBJ1-5 TRBV2 - CASCPGSNQPQHF TGTGCCAGCTGCCCGGGGTCGAATCAGCCCCAGCATTTT
15 - TRBJ2-7 TRBV11-1 - CASSLGREWDYEQYF TGTGCCAGCAGCTTAGGCAGGGAATGGGATTACGAGCAGTACTTC
13 - TRBJ2-1 TRBV28 - CASSLRGYNEQFF TGTGCCAGCAGTTTACGGGGGTACAATGAGCAGTTCTTC
16 TRBD2 TRBJ2-1 TRBV6-1 - CASSEGTSGTDNEQFF TGTGCCAGCAGTGAAGGGACTAGCGGGACCGACAATGAGCAGTTCTTC
11 - TRBJ2-7 TRBV30 - CAYEQGEEQYF TGTGCCTACGAACAGGGTGAAGAGCAGTACTTC
16 TRBD1 TRBJ1-6 TRBV25-1 few CASSDSDRGHNSPLHF TGTGCCAGCAGTGACTCGGACAGGGGCCATAATTCACCCCTCCACTTT